The 13 T cell receptor beta chains given below trace back to one sample, sequenced in a study of blood T cell repertoires in COVID-19 (dated by TCRdb to 2020 to 2022). The library was built by means of the immunoSEQ multiplex PCR assay. In TCRdb, the immuneACCESS table is reduced to in-frame sequences with V and J assigned. These tables do not hold every clone; where another copy was compared, an unresolved V gene accounts for under half, and the others remain unexplained. The sample yields tens of thousands of clones; about four fifths were counted once. The top ten constitute about 20% of the sample. Sequencing was performed on peripheral blood. Every receptor here comes from a man aged 25 to 40 with COVID-19, enrolled during active disease.

V is TRBV2 and J is TRBJ1-4; unclear D gene. The CDR3 contains 12 residues. Trimming pared 7 bases from V and 8 bases from J, leaving 11 bases between. Germline V gene sequence: CDR1 SNHLY, CDR2 FYNNEI. The DNA of the CDR3 is TGTGCCAGCACTGGCCCCAAGGAAAAACTGTTTTTT. Translation gives CASTGPKEKLFF.

The chain links TRBV10-1 to TRBJ1-1; 7 bases align to TRBD1. Germline V gene sequence: CDR1 WNHNN, CDR2 SYGVQD (reference sequence). The CDR3 extends over 13 amino acids. The V and J ends lost 6 bases and 4 bases, in that order; junction bases with no gene match: 5. The CDR3 loop reads CASSDREFTEAFF. As DNA, the CDR3 is TGCGCCAGCAGCGACAGGGAGTTCACTGAAGCTTTCTTT.

The chain couples TRBV6-1 to TRBJ2-1; 10 nucleotides line up with TRBD2. Germline V gene lookup returns CDR1 MNHNS and CDR2 SASEGT. This CDR3 contains 15 residues. V was clipped by 2 bases and J by 10 bases; unmatched bases: 8. The CDR3 DNA sequence: TGTGCCAGCAGTGAAATAGCGGGAGGAGGGAGGGAGCAGTTCTTC. It is translated as CASSEIAGGGREQFF.

The chain is built from TRBV28 and TRBJ1-1; 10 nucleotides align to TRBD1. The CDR3 totals 12 residues. The germline V gene has CDR1 MDHEN and CDR2 SYDVKM. V shed 9 bases and J 4 bases; nucleotides not matched to a gene: 2. CDR3 residues: CASRTGGTEAFF. CDR3 DNA: TGTGCCAGTAGGACAGGGGGCACTGAAGCTTTCTTT.

This rearrangement joins TRBV5-6 to TRBJ2-7; possibly TRBD1 for D (6 bases). CDR3 length: 13 residues. Germline V lookup: CDR1 SGHDT, CDR2 YYEEEE. V lost 1 base and J lost 4, with 9 bases in between. Here the CDR3 DNA reads TGTGCCAGCAGCTTGTTACAGGGTTACGAGCAGTACTTC. Its protein is CASSLLQGYEQYF.

This chain links TRBV3-1 (or the pseudogene TRBV3-2) with TRBJ2-2; D is unclear. CDR3 length: 12 residues. V was cut by 4 bases and J by 6 bases, with 6 bases left in between. Germline assignment: CDR1 LGHDT and CDR2 YNNKEL (reference sequence). The CDR3 region is CASSRRPGELFF. For the CDR3, the DNA is TGTGCCAGCAGCCGCAGGCCCGGGGAGCTGTTTTTT.

This chain links TRBV5-3 with TRBJ2-1, with TRBD1 matching 8 bases. TRBV5-3 falls under the ORF class, with uncertain function. The CDR3 sequence is 17 residues long. V gave up 5 bases and J gave up 6 bases; unmatched junction bases: 16. The CDR3: CARRWGVDTDRGNEQFF. The CDR3 nucleotides read TGTGCCAGAAGGTGGGGGGTCGATACCGACAGGGGCAATGAGCAGTTCTTC.

The chain uses TRBV6-9 and TRBJ1-5; the match to TRBD1 covers 7 bases. The germline CDR1 and CDR2 sequences are MNHGY and SVAAGI. The CDR3 runs 18 residues. Trimming at V came to 4 bases and at J to 0 bases, leaving 12 bases not matched to a gene. The CDR3 sequence is CASSFFNGTAYSNQPQHF. Here the CDR3 DNA reads TGTGCCAGCAGTTTCTTTAACGGGACAGCATATAGCAATCAGCCCCAGCATTTT.

The chain is built from TRBV12-5 and TRBJ2-5; TRBD2 agrees at 9 bases. Trimming removed 5 bases from V and 2 bases from J; junction bases left unmatched: 15. The germline V gene encodes CDR1 LGHNT and CDR2 FRNRAP. The CDR3 runs 18 residues. As DNA, the CDR3 is TGTGCTAGTGGTCCCGAGTTTGGCCAGCGGGGGGTTCAAGAGACCCAGTACTTC. Translated, it gives CASGPEFGQRGVQETQYF.

This clone was detected only once. The V and J genes are TRBV28 and TRBJ1-3; D is unresolved. CDR1 is MDHEN and CDR2 is SYDVKM in the germline V gene. Between the trimmed V and J ends, which lost 6 bases and 0 bases, there was a span of 18 bases. The CDR3 consists of 17 residues. As DNA, the CDR3 is TGTGCCAGCAGCAACTCGGACGGGATAGACTCTGGAAACACCATATATTTT. Protein sequence: CASSNSDGIDSGNTIYF.

V and J are TRBV28 and TRBJ2-7; 7 bases line up with TRBD2. With 4 bases clipped from V and 5 bases from J, the junction kept 8 bases outside the gene matches. This CDR3 has 14 amino acids. Looked up from germline, CDR1 is MDHEN and CDR2 is SYDVKM. CDR3 region: CASSSLLAGDEQYF. The CDR3, as DNA: TGTGCCAGCAGTTCACTCCTGGCGGGAGACGAGCAGTACTTC.

There are a few counts of this clone. The chain employs TRBV9 and TRBJ2-7; D not resolved. The CDR3 has 13 amino acids. Per germline, CDR1 SGDLS and CDR2 YYNGEE. V dropped 3 bases and J dropped 1 base, with 8 bases sitting between them. The CDR3 sequence: CASSGHLSYEQYF. DNA of the CDR3: TGTGCCAGCAGCGGACACCTATCCTACGAGCAGTACTTC.

This clone was detected only once. The chain carries TRBV7-2 and TRBJ2-1; TRBD2 agrees at 9 bases. In germline, CDR1 is SGHTA, CDR2 FQGNSA. This CDR3 comprises 15 residues. The V and J ends lost 5 bases and 7 bases, in that order; junction bases with no gene match: 9. For the CDR3, the DNA is TGTGCCAGCAGCATTAGACTAGCGGATGGGAATGAGCAGTTCTTC. It codes for CASSIRLADGNEQFF.